A single sample gave rise to the 21 T cell receptor beta chains below, sequenced in a study of early T cells in non-severe SARS-CoV-2 infection. TCRdb reprocessed the 5' RACE reads via MiXCR and lists one record per CDR3 protein. This table has tens of thousands of distinct CDR3 sequences, about an eighth appearing once. What was sequenced was whole blood. These receptors originate from an adult who was a healthcare worker with PCR-confirmed SARS-CoV-2 infection or an uninfected control (not recorded which).

This clonotype was observed at least ten times. The chain joins TRBV12-3 or TRBV12-4 to TRBJ2-1, with 9 positions matching TRBD1. The CDR3 spans 13 residues. Trimming cost V 4 bases and J 15 bases; bases outside gene matches: 10. CDR3 loop: CASSSIPEDRGFF. CDR3 coding DNA: TGTGCCAGCAGTTCTATACCCGAGGACAGGGGGTTCTTC.

This clonotype was counted many times. This chain links TRBV7-9 with TRBJ2-1, with a weak D call TRBD2 (6 bases). Germline V gene sequence: CDR1 SEHNR, CDR2 FQNEAQ (reference sequence). Trimming removed 10 bases from V and 10 bases from J, with 14 bases in between. The CDR3 covers 11 residues. The CDR3 nucleotides are TGTGCCACCTTTGGGGGGTCAGAGCAGTTCTTC. Translation: CATFGGSEQFF. Looking up the rest from reference TRBV7-9 and TRBJ2-1 gives the full variable domain: DTGVSQNPRHKITKRGQNVTFRCDPISEHNRLYWYRQTLGQGPEFLTYFQNEAQLEKSRLLSDRFSAERPKGSFSTLEIQRTEQGDSAMYLCATFGGSEQFFGPGTRLTVL.

Ten or more counts support this clonotype. The chain couples TRBV7-2 to TRBJ1-3, with D uncertain. Germline CDR1 SGHTA, CDR2 FQGNSA. Trimming shortened V by 1 base and J by 4 bases, and 11 bases separated the two germline ends. The CDR3 runs to 15 residues. The CDR3 nucleotides read TGTGCCAGCAGCTTAGGTGTCCGGGAGGGAAACACCATATATTTT. Translation: CASSLGVREGNTIYF.

This chain joins TRBV6-5 and TRBJ2-2; 9 bases are a match to TRBD2. The germline gives CDR1 MNHEY, CDR2 SVGAGI. V trimming: 6 bases; J trimming: 3 bases; junction bases outside the gene matches: 11. CDR3 length: 17 amino acids. The DNA for the CDR3 is TGTGCCAGCAGCCATGGGACTAGCAGGGGACACACCGGGGAGCTGTTTTTT. It yields the protein CASSHGTSRGHTGELFF.

This clonotype was seen repeatedly, ten times or more. The rearrangement uses TRBV5-6 and TRBJ2-7; D possibly corresponds to TRBD1 (5 bases). CDR1 is SGHDT and CDR2 is YYEEEE in the germline V gene. The CDR3 consists of 15 residues. V gave up 5 bases and J gave up 4 bases, with 19 bases separating them. The CDR3 sequence: CASSSGPPGRYEQYF. CDR3 bases: TGTGCCAGCAGTTCTGGCCCCCCAGGGCGGTACGAGCAGTACTTC.

Many counts were recorded for this clonotype. This chain connects TRBV7-2 to TRBJ1-5; D is perhaps TRBD1 (5 bases). Germline V gives CDR1 SGHTA, CDR2 FQGNSA. CDR3 length equals 17 residues. V lost 5 bases to trimming and J lost 1 base, with 18 bases between them. The CDR3 region is CASSKALDTYSNQPQHF. CDR3 nucleotide sequence: TGTGCCAGCAGCAAAGCCTTGGACACCTACAGCAATCAGCCCCAGCATTTT.

This clonotype was seen only a few times. The chain couples TRBV29-1 to TRBJ1-1; D is ambiguous. Trimming cost V 4 bases and J 7 bases, with 10 bases left between them. The CDR3 length is 11 residues. Germline V gives CDR1 SQVTM, CDR2 ANQGSEA. CDR3 coding DNA: TGCAGCGTTGTGGTAGGGATTGAAGCTTTCTTT. Its protein product is CSVVVGIEAFF.

This clonotype was observed at least ten times. The CDR3 here is CATSGGGHTDTQYF. The CDR3 DNA is TGTGCCACCTCGGGAGGGGGCCACACAGATACGCAGTATTTT. This chain connects TRBV6-1 to TRBJ2-3; TRBD2 might be the D (8 bases). Germline V gene sequence: CDR1 MNHNS, CDR2 SASEGT. This CDR3 is built from 14 residues. V lost 10 bases and J 2 bases, leaving 16 bases between the germline ends.

The V call is TRBV9, the J call TRBJ1-3; D uncertain. Trimming left V 6 bases short and J 0 bases short, with 10 bases between. The length of the CDR3 is 14 residues. CDR1 and CDR2 from the germline V gene are SGDLS and YYNGEE. The CDR3 spells CASNPTDSGNTIYF. The CDR3 DNA is TGTGCCAGCAACCCTACCGACTCTGGAAACACCATATATTTT.

This clonotype has at least ten counts. The chain recombines TRBV7-6 with TRBJ1-5; D gene uncertain. Per germline, CDR1 SGHVS and CDR2 FNYEAQ. The CDR3 sequence is 16 residues long. The V and J ends lost 1 base and 3 bases respectively, with 13 bases between them. The CDR3 bases are TGTGCCAGCAGCTTAGGCCCCCGGGAAAACAATCAGCCCCAGCATTTT. This gives the protein CASSLGPRENNQPQHF.

In its sample, this clonotype was seen many times. CDR3: CASSVDGGQETQYF. The CDR3 coding sequence is TGTGCCAGCAGCGTAGATGGGGGCCAAGAGACCCAGTACTTC. This chain links TRBV9 with TRBJ2-5; D might be TRBD1 or TRBD2, each matching 5 bases. Trimming removed 0 bases at V and 1 base at J, with 7 bases between. This CDR3 contains 14 residues. CDR1 SGDLS and CDR2 YYNGEE come from the germline V gene.

This clonotype was seen at least ten times. The J gene is TRBJ2-1, the V gene TRBV6-4, with TRBD1 identical over 11 bases. CDR3 length equals 15 residues. The trim removed 3 bases at V and 6 bases at J, leaving 4 bases unmatched. CDR1 and CDR2 from the germline V gene are MRHNA and SNTAGT. The CDR3 DNA sequence: TGTGCCAGCAGTGAAGCGGGACAGGGGGGCAATGAGCAGTTCTTC. This codes for CASSEAGQGGNEQFF.

The sample holds many counts of this clonotype. The V call is TRBV12-3 or TRBV12-4, the J call TRBJ2-2; TRBD1 matches at 7 bases. The CDR3 loop spans 18 amino acids. With 4 bases clipped from V and 5 bases from J, the junction kept 16 bases outside the gene matches. The CDR3 DNA follows: TGTGCCAGCAGTTCCCGAGGGCGACAGGGAAGGCGAACCGGGGAGCTGTTTTTT. Residues: CASSSRGRQGRRTGELFF.

This clonotype was recorded at least ten times. The CDR3 region has the DNA TGTGCCAGCAGCTTAGGAGCGCGGACTAGCGGATCAGATACGCAGTATTTT. Protein product: CASSLGARTSGSDTQYF. This chain joins TRBV7-2 and TRBJ2-3; 10 positions agree with TRBD2. CDR3 length: 17 amino acids. Germline-derived CDR1 and CDR2 are SGHTA and FQGNSA. With V trimmed by 1 base and J by 4 bases, 8 bases remained unmatched.

The table lists this clonotype with many counts. The V and J genes are TRBV5-1 and TRBJ1-5; 7 positions match TRBD1. CDR3 size: 17 residues. Germline V gene sequence: CDR1 SGHRS, CDR2 YFSETQ. The V and J ends lost 3 bases and 2 bases, in that order; junction bases with no gene match: 11. CDR3 sequence: CASSSKDRPRGNQPQHF. CDR3 nucleotide sequence: TGCGCCAGCAGCTCCAAGGACAGGCCCCGTGGCAATCAGCCCCAGCATTTT.

This clonotype has ten or more counts. The chain combines TRBV5-1 with TRBJ1-2, with 11 bases lining up with TRBD1. The length of the CDR3 is 15 residues. Unmatched junction bases numbered 0, after V lost 0 bases and J lost 2 bases. Per germline, CDR1 SGHRS and CDR2 YFSETQ. CDR3 residues: CASSLGTGGNYGYTF. The CDR3 region has the DNA TGCGCCAGCAGCTTGGGGACAGGGGGCAACTATGGCTACACCTTC.

This clonotype was found many times. This chain links TRBV5-6 with TRBJ2-3, with 8 bases identical to TRBD2. The CDR3 loop spans 16 amino acids. CDR1 and CDR2 (germline): SGHDT, YYEEEE. Germline trimming cut 4 bases from V and 4 bases from J; bases unmatched to any gene: 11. CDR3 loop: CASSPQPRGVADTQYF. The CDR3 coding sequence is TGTGCCAGCAGCCCCCAACCGCGGGGGGTGGCAGATACGCAGTATTTT.

This clonotype was picked up many times. The CDR3 DNA follows: TGCGCCAGCAGCAGAGACAACACAGCAGGCTATGGCTACACCTTC. This sequence encodes CASSRDNTAGYGYTF. V gene TRBV5-1 combines with J gene TRBJ1-2; D not certain. Germline V gene lookup returns CDR1 SGHRS and CDR2 YFSETQ. The CDR3 totals 15 residues. Between the trimmed V and J ends, which lost 4 bases and 4 bases, there was a span of 17 bases.

This clonotype was observed many times. The V call is TRBV7-9, the J call TRBJ2-3, with no clear D. The CDR3 runs to 15 residues. Germline loops: CDR1 SEHNR, CDR2 FQNEAQ (reference sequence). Trimming left V 3 bases short and J 5 bases short, with 15 bases between. CDR3 region: CASSFSGVRVDTQYF. The CDR3 DNA follows: TGTGCCAGCAGCTTTTCCGGAGTCCGGGTAGATACGCAGTATTTT.

This clonotype was observed at least ten times. The chain employs TRBV9 and TRBJ2-5; D gene ambiguous. Per germline, CDR1 SGDLS and CDR2 YYNGEE. This CDR3 is built from 15 residues. Trimming shortened V by 3 bases and J by 5 bases, and 17 bases separated the two germline ends. The CDR3 bases are TGTGCCAGCAGCGCCAAGACCTACTACGAGGAGACCCAGTACTTC. Translated: CASSAKTYYEETQYF.

The J gene is TRBJ2-7, the V gene TRBV29-1; D may be TRBD2 (6 bases). Germline V gene sequence: CDR1 SQVTM, CDR2 ANQGSEA. The CDR3 sequence is 13 residues long. V lost 5 bases, J lost 0 bases, and 11 bases lay in between. This chain's CDR3 is CSVSGVFSYEQYF. CDR3 sequence (DNA): TGCAGCGTTTCGGGGGTTTTCTCCTACGAGCAGTACTTC.